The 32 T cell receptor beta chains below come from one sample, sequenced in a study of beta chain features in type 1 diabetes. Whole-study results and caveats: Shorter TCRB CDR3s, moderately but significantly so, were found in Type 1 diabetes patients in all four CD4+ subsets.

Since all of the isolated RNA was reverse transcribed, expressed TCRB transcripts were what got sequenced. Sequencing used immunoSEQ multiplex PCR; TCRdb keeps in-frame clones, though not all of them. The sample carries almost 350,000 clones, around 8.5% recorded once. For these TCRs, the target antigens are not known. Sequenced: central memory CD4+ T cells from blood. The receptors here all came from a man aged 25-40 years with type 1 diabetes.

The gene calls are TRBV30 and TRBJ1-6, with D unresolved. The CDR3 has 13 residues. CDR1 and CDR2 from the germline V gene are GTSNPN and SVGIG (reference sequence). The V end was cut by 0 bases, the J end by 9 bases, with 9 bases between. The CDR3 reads CAWSVFWGSPLHF. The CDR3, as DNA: TGTGCCTGGAGTGTATTTTGGGGTTCACCCCTCCACTTT.

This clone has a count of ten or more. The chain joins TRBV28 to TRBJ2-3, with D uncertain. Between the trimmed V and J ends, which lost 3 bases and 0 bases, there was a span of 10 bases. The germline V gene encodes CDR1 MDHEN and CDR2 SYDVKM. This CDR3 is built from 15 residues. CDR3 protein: CASSFQYPSTDTQYF. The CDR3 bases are TGTGCCAGCAGTTTCCAGTATCCGAGCACAGATACGCAGTATTTT.

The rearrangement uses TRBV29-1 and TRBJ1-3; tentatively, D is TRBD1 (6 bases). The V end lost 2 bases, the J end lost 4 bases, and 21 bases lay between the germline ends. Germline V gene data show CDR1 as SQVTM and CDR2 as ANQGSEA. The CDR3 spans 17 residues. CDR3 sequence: CSVESGAGRGAGNTIYF. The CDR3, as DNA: TGCAGCGTTGAATCGGGGGCTGGCAGGGGAGCAGGAAACACCATATATTTT.

CDR3 DNA sequence: TGTGCCAGCAGCCCATATGGCGCGGGTGCCAAGACCCAGTACTTC. This gives the protein CASSPYGAGAKTQYF. The chain joins TRBV11-2 to TRBJ2-5; the D gene is possibly TRBD2 (5 bases). Germline V gene data show CDR1 as SGHAT and CDR2 as FQNNGV. This CDR3 region has 15 residues. Trimming cost V 5 bases and J 6 bases, with 19 bases left between them. The full variable domain, in which reference TRBV11-2 and TRBJ2-5 provide the parts outside the CDR3, is EAGVAQSPRYKIIEKRQSVAFWCNPISGHATLYWYQQILGQGPKLLIQFQNNGVVDDSQLPKDRFSAERLKGVDSTLKIQPAKLEDSAVYLCASSPYGAGAKTQYFGPGTRLLVL.

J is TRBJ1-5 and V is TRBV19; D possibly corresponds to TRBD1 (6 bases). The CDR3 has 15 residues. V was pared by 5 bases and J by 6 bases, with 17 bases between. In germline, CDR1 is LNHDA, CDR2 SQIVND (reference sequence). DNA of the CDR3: TGTGCCAGTAGTTCGGACCCCCTAGGGGGTCAGCCCCAGCATTTT. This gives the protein CASSSDPLGGQPQHF.

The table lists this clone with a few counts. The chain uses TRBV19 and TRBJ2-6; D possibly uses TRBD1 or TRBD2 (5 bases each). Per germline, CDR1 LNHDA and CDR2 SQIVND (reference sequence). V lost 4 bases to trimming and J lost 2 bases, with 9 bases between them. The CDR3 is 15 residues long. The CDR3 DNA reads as TGTGCCAGTAGTACCGGGGCGGCTGGGGCCAACGTCCTGACTTTC. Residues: CASSTGAAGANVLTF. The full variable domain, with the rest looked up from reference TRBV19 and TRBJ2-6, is DGGITQSPKYLFRKEGQNVTLSCEQNLNHDAMYWYRQDPGQGLRLIYYSQIVNDFQKGDIAEGYSVSREKKESFPLTVTSAQKNPTAFYLCASSTGAAGANVLTFGAGSRLTVL.

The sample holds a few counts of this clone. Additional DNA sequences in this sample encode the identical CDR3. This CDR3 is CASSPQDTQYF. As DNA, the CDR3 is TGTGCCAGCTCACCACAAGATACGCAGTATTTT. The V call is TRBV18, the J call TRBJ2-3; D uncertain. CDR1 and CDR2 from the germline V gene are KGHSH and LQKENI. The V end was cut by 1 base, the J end by 5 bases, with 1 base between. The CDR3 runs 11 residues.

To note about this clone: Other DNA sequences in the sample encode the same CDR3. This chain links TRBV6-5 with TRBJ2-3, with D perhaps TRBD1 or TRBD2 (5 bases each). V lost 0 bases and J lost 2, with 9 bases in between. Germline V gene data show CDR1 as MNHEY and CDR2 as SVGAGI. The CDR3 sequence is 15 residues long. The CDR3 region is CASSYSYGATDTQYF. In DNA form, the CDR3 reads TGTGCCAGCAGTTACTCTTACGGGGCCACAGATACGCAGTATTTT.

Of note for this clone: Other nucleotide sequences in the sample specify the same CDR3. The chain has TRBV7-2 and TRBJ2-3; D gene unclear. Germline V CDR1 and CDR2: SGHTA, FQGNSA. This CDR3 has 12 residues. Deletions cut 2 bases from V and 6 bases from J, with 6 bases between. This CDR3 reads CASSLYTDTQYF. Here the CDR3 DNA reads TGTGCCAGCAGCTTATATACCGATACGCAGTATTTT.

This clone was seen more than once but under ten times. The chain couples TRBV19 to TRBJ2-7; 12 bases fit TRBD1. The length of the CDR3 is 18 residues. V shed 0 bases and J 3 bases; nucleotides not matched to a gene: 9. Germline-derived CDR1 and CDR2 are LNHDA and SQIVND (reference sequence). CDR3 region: CASSIDGTGGAYFYEQYF. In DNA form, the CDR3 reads TGTGCCAGTAGTATAGACGGGACAGGGGGCGCCTACTTCTACGAGCAGTACTTC.

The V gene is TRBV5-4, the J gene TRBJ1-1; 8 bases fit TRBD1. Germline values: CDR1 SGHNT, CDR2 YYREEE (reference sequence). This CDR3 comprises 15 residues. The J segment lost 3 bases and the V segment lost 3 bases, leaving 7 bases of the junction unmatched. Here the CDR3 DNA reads TGTGCCAGCAGCTGGCGCAGGGGGCCTGACACTGAAGCTTTCTTT. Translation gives CASSWRRGPDTEAFF.

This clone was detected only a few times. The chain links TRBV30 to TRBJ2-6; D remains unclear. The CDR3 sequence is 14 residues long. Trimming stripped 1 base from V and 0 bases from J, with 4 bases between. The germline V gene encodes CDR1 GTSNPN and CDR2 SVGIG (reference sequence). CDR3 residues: CAWSGLSGANVLTF. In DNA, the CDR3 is TGTGCCTGGAGTGGACTCTCTGGGGCCAACGTCCTGACTTTC.

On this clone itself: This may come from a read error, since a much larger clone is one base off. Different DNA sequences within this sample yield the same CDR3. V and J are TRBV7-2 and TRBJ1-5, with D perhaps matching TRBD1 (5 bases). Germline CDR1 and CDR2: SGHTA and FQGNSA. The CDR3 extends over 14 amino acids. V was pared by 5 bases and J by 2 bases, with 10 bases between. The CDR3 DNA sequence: TGTGCCAGCAGCCCCGGGGGGGGCAATCAGCCCCAGCATTTT. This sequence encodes CASSPGGGNQPQHF. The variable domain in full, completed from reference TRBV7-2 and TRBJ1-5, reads GAGVSQSPSNKVTEKGKDVELRCDPISGHTALYWYRQSLGQGLEFLIYFQGNSAPDKSGLPSDRFSAERTGGSVSTLTIQRTQQEDSAVYLCASSPGGGNQPQHFGDGTRLSIL.

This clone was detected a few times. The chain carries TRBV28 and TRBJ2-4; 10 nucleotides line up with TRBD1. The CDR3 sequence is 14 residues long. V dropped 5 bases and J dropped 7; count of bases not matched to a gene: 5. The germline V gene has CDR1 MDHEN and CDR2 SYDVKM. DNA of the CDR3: TGTGCCAGCAGTCCTATGACAGGGGGCAACATTCAGTACTTC. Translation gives CASSPMTGGNIQYF.

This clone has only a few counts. DNA of the CDR3: TGTGCCAGCACCTCAGAGGGGAAGTCGGGCTACACCTTC. Amino acid sequence: CASTSEGKSGYTF. The chain couples TRBV7-9 to TRBJ1-2; tentative D call: TRBD1 (5 bases). This CDR3 has 13 residues. The germline V and J ends were trimmed by 7 bases and 8 bases, with 17 bases remaining between them. Germline V gives CDR1 SEHNR, CDR2 FQNEAQ (reference sequence).

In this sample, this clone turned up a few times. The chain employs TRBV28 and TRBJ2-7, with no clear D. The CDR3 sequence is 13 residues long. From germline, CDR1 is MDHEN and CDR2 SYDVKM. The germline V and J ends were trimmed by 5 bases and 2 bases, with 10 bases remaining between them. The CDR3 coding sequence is TGTGCCAGCAGTCCCCATGGGGCCTACGAGCAGTACTTC. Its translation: CASSPHGAYEQYF.

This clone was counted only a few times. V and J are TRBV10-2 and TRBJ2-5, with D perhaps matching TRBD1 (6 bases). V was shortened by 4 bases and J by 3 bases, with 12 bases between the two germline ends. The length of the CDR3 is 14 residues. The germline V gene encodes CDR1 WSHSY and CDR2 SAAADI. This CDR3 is CASSATDRKETQYF. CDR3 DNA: TGCGCCAGCAGTGCCACGGACAGAAAAGAGACCCAGTACTTC.

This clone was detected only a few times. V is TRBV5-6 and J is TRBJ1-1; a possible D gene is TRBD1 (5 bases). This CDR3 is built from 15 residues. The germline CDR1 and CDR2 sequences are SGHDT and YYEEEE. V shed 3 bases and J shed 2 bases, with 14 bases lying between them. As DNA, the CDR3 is TGTGCCAGCAGCTCGGCCCGGACACGAAACACTGAAGCTTTCTTT. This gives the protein CASSSARTRNTEAFF.

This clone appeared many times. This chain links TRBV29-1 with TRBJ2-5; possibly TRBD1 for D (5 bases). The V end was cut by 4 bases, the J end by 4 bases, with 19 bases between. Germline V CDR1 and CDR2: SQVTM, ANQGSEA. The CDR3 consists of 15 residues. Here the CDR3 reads CSVVAFAGLGETQYF. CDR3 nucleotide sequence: TGCAGCGTTGTAGCTTTTGCAGGGCTGGGAGAGACCCAGTACTTC.

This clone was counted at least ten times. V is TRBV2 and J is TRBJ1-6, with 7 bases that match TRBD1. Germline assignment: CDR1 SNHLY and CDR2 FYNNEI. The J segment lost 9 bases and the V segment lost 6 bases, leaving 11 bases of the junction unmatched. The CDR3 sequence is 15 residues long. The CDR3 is CASRGQAYVASPLHF. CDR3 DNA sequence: TGTGCCAGCAGAGGACAGGCCTACGTGGCTTCACCCCTCCACTTT.

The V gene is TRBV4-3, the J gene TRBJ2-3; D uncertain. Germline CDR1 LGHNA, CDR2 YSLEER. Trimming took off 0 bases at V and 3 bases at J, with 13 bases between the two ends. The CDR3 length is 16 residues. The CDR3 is CASSQDPGSNTDTQYF. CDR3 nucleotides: TGCGCCAGCAGCCAAGATCCAGGCTCAAATACAGATACGCAGTATTTT.

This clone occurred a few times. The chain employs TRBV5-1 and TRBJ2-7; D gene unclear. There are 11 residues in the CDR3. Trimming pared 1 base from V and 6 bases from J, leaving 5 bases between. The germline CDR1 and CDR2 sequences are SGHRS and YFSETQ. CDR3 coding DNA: TGCGCCAGCAGCTTGTCGACCGAGCAGTACTTC. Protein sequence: CASSLSTEQYF.

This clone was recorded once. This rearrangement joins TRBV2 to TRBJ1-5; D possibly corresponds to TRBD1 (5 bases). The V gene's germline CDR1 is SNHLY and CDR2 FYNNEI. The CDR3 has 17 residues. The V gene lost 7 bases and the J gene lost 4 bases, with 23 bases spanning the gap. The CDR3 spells CASTGDAGVGGNQPQHF. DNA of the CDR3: TGTGCCAGCACCGGGGACGCGGGGGTAGGAGGGAATCAGCCCCAGCATTTT.

CDR3 protein: CASSYGGHSYEQYF. The DNA of the CDR3 is TGTGCCAGCAGTTACGGGGGGCATAGTTACGAGCAGTACTTC. V is TRBV6-6 and J is TRBJ2-7; possibly TRBD1 or TRBD2 for D (6 bases each). Germline CDR1 reads MNHNY; CDR2 reads SVGAGI (reference sequence). The ends were cut back, 2 bases at V and 4 bases at J, with 12 bases in the middle. The CDR3 sequence is 14 residues long.

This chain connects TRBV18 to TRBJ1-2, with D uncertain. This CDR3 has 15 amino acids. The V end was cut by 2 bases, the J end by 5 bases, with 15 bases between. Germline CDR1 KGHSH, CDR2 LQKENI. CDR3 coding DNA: TGTGCCAGCTCACCAGATACATCAGTAGTTTATGGCTACACCTTC. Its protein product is CASSPDTSVVYGYTF.

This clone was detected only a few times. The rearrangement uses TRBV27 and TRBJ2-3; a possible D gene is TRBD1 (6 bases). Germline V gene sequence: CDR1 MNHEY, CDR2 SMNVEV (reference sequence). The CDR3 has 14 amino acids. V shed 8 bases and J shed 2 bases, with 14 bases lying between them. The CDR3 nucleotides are TGTGCCAGCGGACCGTGGGACAACACAGATACGCAGTATTTT. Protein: CASGPWDNTDTQYF.

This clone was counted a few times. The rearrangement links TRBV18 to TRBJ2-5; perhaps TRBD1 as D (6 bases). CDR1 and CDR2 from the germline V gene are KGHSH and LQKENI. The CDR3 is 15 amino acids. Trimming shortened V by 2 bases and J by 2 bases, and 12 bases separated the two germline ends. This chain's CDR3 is CASSPDTRGQETQYF. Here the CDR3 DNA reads TGTGCCAGCTCACCAGATACGAGGGGGCAAGAGACCCAGTACTTC. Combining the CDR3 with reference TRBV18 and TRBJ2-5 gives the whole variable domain NAGVMQNPRHLVRRRGQEARLRCSPMKGHSHVYWYRQLPEEGLKFMVYLQKENIIDESGMPKERFSAEFPKEGPSILRIQQVVRGDSAAYFCASSPDTRGQETQYFGPGTRLLVL.

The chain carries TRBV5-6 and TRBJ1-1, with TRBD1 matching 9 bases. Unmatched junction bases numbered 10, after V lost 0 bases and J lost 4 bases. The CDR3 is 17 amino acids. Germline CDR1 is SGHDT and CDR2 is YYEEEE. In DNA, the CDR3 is TGTGCCAGCAGCTTGGCATTAGGACAGGGGTTCGGCACTGAAGCTTTCTTT. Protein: CASSLALGQGFGTEAFF.

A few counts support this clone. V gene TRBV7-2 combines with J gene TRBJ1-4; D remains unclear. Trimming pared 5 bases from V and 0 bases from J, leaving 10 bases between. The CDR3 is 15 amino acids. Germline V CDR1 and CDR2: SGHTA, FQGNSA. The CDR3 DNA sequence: TGTGCCAGCAGCCCCCGACGGTCAACTAATGAAAAACTGTTTTTT. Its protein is CASSPRRSTNEKLFF.

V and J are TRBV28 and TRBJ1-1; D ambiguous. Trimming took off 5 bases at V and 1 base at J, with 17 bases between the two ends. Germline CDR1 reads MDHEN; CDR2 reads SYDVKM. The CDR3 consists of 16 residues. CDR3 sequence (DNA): TGTGCCAGCAGTCTTCCTCTAGGTTCAGGGAACACTGAAGCTTTCTTT. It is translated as CASSLPLGSGNTEAFF.

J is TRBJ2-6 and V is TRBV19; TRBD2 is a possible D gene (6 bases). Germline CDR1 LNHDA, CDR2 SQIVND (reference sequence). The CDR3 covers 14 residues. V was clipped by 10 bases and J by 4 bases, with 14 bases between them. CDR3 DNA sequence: TGTGCCACCACCGGGGGACCCGGGGCCAACGTCCTGACTTTC. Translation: CATTGGPGANVLTF.

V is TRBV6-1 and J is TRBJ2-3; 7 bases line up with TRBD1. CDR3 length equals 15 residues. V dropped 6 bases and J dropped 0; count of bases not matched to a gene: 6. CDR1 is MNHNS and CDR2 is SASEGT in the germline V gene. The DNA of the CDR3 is TGTGCCAGCAGGACAGGGCGTGCTAGCACAGATACGCAGTATTTT. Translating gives CASRTGRASTDTQYF.